Each of the 30 T cell receptor beta chains below was sequenced from the same sample in a study of blood T cell repertoires in COVID-19 (TCRdb year 2020). Library construction relied on the immunoSEQ multiplex PCR assay. Imported from immuneACCESS, the table was reduced by TCRdb to in-frame sequences with V and J called. These copies leave out some clones; in studies compared against another copy, an unresolved V gene accounts for under half, and the cause of the remainder is not known. The sample table records about 370,000 clones; approximately 89% of these occur just once. 8% to 13% of the sample comes from the top ten. Sequenced sample: peripheral blood. The source is a woman aged 25 to 45 with COVID-19, enrolled during active disease.

The chain links TRBV3-1 (or the pseudogene TRBV3-2) to TRBJ2-5, with 9 bases lining up with TRBD1. The CDR3 contains 17 residues. Trimming removed 2 bases from V and 5 bases from J; junction bases left unmatched: 12. Germline CDR1 is LGHDT and CDR2 is YNNKEL (reference sequence). Here the CDR3 reads CASSQWAPGTGMETQYF. As DNA, the CDR3 is TGTGCCAGCAGCCAATGGGCCCCCGGGACAGGGATGGAGACCCAGTACTTC.

V and J are TRBV21-1 and TRBJ2-2; the DNA was not compared with TRBD1, the D call given in the table. TRBV21-1 is recorded as a pseudogene. This CDR3 comprises 15 residues. The CDR3 DNA is TGTGCCAGCAGCAAAGTGGCACCCGACACCGGGGAGCTGTTTTTT. This translates into CASSKVAPDTGELFF.

The chain has TRBV19 and TRBJ1-2; possible D gene TRBD1, 5 bases. CDR1 is LNHDA and CDR2 is SQIVND in the germline V gene (reference sequence). V was shortened by 6 bases and J by 4 bases, with 12 bases between the two germline ends. This CDR3 spans 13 amino acids. The CDR3: CASRPGLGYGYTF. CDR3 sequence (DNA): TGTGCCAGTAGACCGGGACTCGGCTATGGCTACACCTTC.

This clone came up a few times. The chain uses TRBV7-6 and TRBJ1-1, with D unresolved. CDR1 and CDR2 (germline): SGHVS, FNYEAQ. V was pared by 4 bases and J by 1 base, with 7 bases between. The CDR3 is 13 residues long. The CDR3 nucleotides are TGTGCCAGCAGCTCCGCCAGGAACACTGAAGCTTTCTTT. This encodes CASSSARNTEAFF.

The J gene is TRBJ2-7, the V gene TRBV6-1; D is possibly TRBD2 (5 bases). Germline assignment: CDR1 MNHNS and CDR2 SASEGT. Trimming removed 2 bases at V and 2 bases at J, with 16 bases between. The CDR3 totals 16 residues. CDR3: CASSEYRAPGAYEQYF. The DNA of the CDR3 is TGTGCCAGCAGTGAATATAGGGCACCCGGGGCCTACGAGCAGTACTTC.

The V call is TRBV27, the J call TRBJ1-1; D remains unclear. CDR3 length: 14 amino acids. V was pared by 1 base and J by 1 base, with 7 bases between. Per germline, CDR1 MNHEY and CDR2 SMNVEV (reference sequence). CDR3 nucleotide sequence: TGTGCCAGCAGTTTATACCCGGGGAACACTGAAGCTTTCTTT. Encoded protein: CASSLYPGNTEAFF.

This sequence joins TRBV3-1 (or the pseudogene TRBV3-2) and TRBJ2-5; the match to TRBD2 covers 10 bases. Germline V gene sequence: CDR1 LGHDT, CDR2 YNNKEL (reference sequence). Germline trimming cut 4 bases from V and 5 bases from J; bases unmatched to any gene: 4. The CDR3 is made up of 14 amino acids. CDR3 amino acids: CASSPQGLAETQYF. The CDR3 region has the DNA TGTGCCAGCAGCCCGCAGGGACTAGCGGAGACCCAGTACTTC.

With regard to this clone: Relative to the germline gene, one junction end is altered; a read error may explain this. The J gene is TRBJ2-1, the V gene TRBV7-7, with 13 bases lining up with TRBD2. This CDR3 is 18 amino acids long. Germline values: CDR1 SSHAT, CDR2 FNYEAQ (reference sequence). CDR3 in amino acids: CASSPGLAGVQSHDEQFF. The CDR3 DNA is TGTGCTAGCAGCCCCGGACTAGCGGGAGTACAATCACACGATGAGCAGTTCTTC.

This clone was recorded a few times. The V and J genes are TRBV4-1 and TRBJ2-7, with D maybe TRBD2 (5 bases). CDR1 is MGHRA, CDR2 YSYEKL, per germline. Trimming stripped 0 bases from V and 4 bases from J, with 10 bases between. The CDR3 covers 14 residues. For the CDR3, the DNA is TGCGCCAGCAGCCAAGAGGTCGGCGGGTACGAGCAGTACTTC. The encoded protein is CASSQEVGGYEQYF.

The chain combines TRBV10-2 with TRBJ1-2; maybe TRBD1 (6 bases). The CDR3 has 13 residues. Trimming left V 7 bases short and J 7 bases short, with 16 bases between. The germline V gene has CDR1 WSHSY and CDR2 SAAADI. CDR3 residues: CASTSTGPTGYTF. CDR3 in DNA: TGCGCCAGCACCTCAACAGGGCCCACTGGCTACACCTTC.

The chain has TRBV14 and TRBJ2-1; D gene uncertain. Germline V CDR1 and CDR2: SGHDN, FVKESK. The CDR3 has 16 amino acids. The V and J ends lost 1 base and 5 bases respectively, with 15 bases between them. This CDR3 reads CASSQGPAVTDNEQFF. Written as DNA, the CDR3 is TGTGCCAGCAGCCAAGGCCCGGCGGTTACTGACAATGAGCAGTTCTTC.

V is TRBV24-1 and J is TRBJ2-1, with D maybe TRBD2 (7 bases). This CDR3 has 16 amino acids. CDR1 KGHDR and CDR2 SFDVKD come from the germline V gene. Trimming removed 5 bases from V and 9 bases from J, with 22 bases in between. CDR3 in DNA: TGTGCCACCAGTGGGCTGGACAGCCCGGGAGGACGTGAGCAGTTCTTC. It translates to CATSGLDSPGGREQFF.

This clone turned up a few times. This chain links TRBV28 with TRBJ2-1; 8 bases line up with TRBD2. V lost 5 bases to trimming and J lost 4 bases; unmatched junction nucleotides: 7. CDR1 is MDHEN, CDR2 SYDVKM, per germline. The CDR3 runs 15 residues. CDR3 residues: CASSTPTSVYNEQFF. The DNA for the CDR3 is TGTGCCAGCAGTACCCCGACTAGCGTTTACAATGAGCAGTTCTTC.

This clone was seen just once. V usage is TRBV19 and J usage is TRBJ2-1; TRBD2 aligns across 8 bases. Unmatched junction bases numbered 11, after V lost 2 bases and J lost 5 bases. The CDR3 loop spans 17 amino acids. Germline values: CDR1 LNHDA, CDR2 SQIVND (reference sequence). The chain's CDR3 is CASSIMASGRPNNEQFF. CDR3 sequence (DNA): TGTGCCAGTAGTATAATGGCTAGCGGGCGCCCTAACAATGAGCAGTTCTTC.

The V gene is TRBV25-1, the J gene TRBJ2-1, with 11 nucleotides matching TRBD2. CDR1 and CDR2 from the germline V gene are MGHDK and SYGVNS. The CDR3 length is 18 residues. The ends lost 5 bases at V and 0 bases at J; junction bases unmatched: 9. CDR3 region: CASSSGTSGPSSYNEQFF. The CDR3 DNA sequence: TGTGCCAGCAGTTCCGGGACTAGCGGCCCCAGCTCCTACAATGAGCAGTTCTTC.

Worth noting for this clone: This specimen includes other DNA sequences encoding the same CDR3. The chain has TRBV2 and TRBJ2-1, with TRBD2 matching over 8 bases. Germline V lookup: CDR1 SNHLY, CDR2 FYNNEI. Trimming removed 6 bases from V and 5 bases from J; junction bases left unmatched: 6. The CDR3 spans 14 residues. The CDR3 sequence: CASRSGRGDNEQFF. The CDR3 DNA reads TGTGCCAGCAGGAGCGGGAGAGGGGACAATGAGCAGTTCTTC.

The J gene is TRBJ2-1, the V gene TRBV6-4; 9 bases are shared with TRBD1. The trim removed 3 bases at V and 8 bases at J, leaving 8 bases unmatched. Per the germline V gene, CDR1 is MRHNA and CDR2 is SNTAGT. This CDR3 has 15 amino acids. The CDR3 region has the DNA TGTGCCAGCAGTGAGGAGTGGACAGGGGCTTATGAGCAGTTCTTC. Translation: CASSEEWTGAYEQFF.

This sequence joins TRBV11-3 and TRBJ2-3, with a tentative D call TRBD2 (6 bases). The V and J ends lost 1 base and 4 bases respectively, with 9 bases between them. This CDR3 comprises 14 residues. The germline gives CDR1 SGHNT, CDR2 YENEEA. The CDR3 sequence is CASSLVRGSDTQYF. The CDR3 nucleotides read TGTGCCAGCAGCTTAGTTCGGGGGTCAGATACGCAGTATTTT.

The chain is built from TRBV28 and TRBJ2-5; D might be TRBD2 (5 bases). The CDR3 has 15 amino acids. Trimming left V 4 bases short and J 0 bases short, with 12 bases between. Germline V gene sequence: CDR1 MDHEN, CDR2 SYDVKM. CDR3 sequence: CASSSTAEYQETQYF. CDR3 coding DNA: TGTGCCAGCAGTTCCACAGCGGAGTACCAAGAGACCCAGTACTTC.

The chain links TRBV19 to TRBJ1-4, with a weak D call TRBD1 (6 bases). CDR1 is LNHDA and CDR2 is SQIVND in the germline V gene (reference sequence). The CDR3 has 15 amino acids. Trimming stripped 6 bases from V and 8 bases from J, with 19 bases between. The CDR3: CASRTPTGLREKLFF. CDR3 in DNA: TGTGCCAGTAGGACTCCGACAGGTTTGAGAGAAAAACTGTTTTTT.

The gene calls are TRBV28 and TRBJ2-2; D perhaps matches TRBD2 (5 bases). V was trimmed by 5 bases and J by 1 base, leaving 11 bases between them. The CDR3 sequence is 15 residues long. Germline V CDR1 and CDR2: MDHEN, SYDVKM. The CDR3 sequence: CASSTVGRNTGELFF. The CDR3, as DNA: TGTGCCAGCAGTACGGTGGGGAGGAACACCGGGGAGCTGTTTTTT.

V usage is TRBV9 and J usage is TRBJ2-2; the match to TRBD2 covers 7 bases. The germline V gene has CDR1 SGDLS and CDR2 YYNGEE. The CDR3 sequence is 17 residues long. V was clipped by 2 bases and J by 1 base; unmatched bases: 8. The CDR3 loop is CASSVLSGVWNTGELFF. CDR3 DNA: TGTGCCAGCAGCGTTCTGAGCGGGGTATGGAACACCGGGGAGCTGTTTTTT. Based on the CDR3 plus reference TRBV9 and TRBJ2-2, the full variable domain is DSGVTQTPKHLITATGQRVTLRCSPRSGDLSVYWYQQSLDQGLQFLIQYYNGEERAKGNILERFSAQQFPDLHSELNLSSLELGDSALYFCASSVLSGVWNTGELFFGEGSRLTVL.

This clone came up once. This chain joins TRBV27 and TRBJ2-7; D is unclear. The CDR3 has 14 residues. V lost 5 bases and J lost 2, with 13 bases in between. Germline V lookup: CDR1 MNHEY, CDR2 SMNVEV (reference sequence). The CDR3 here is CASSPSTQPYEQYF. CDR3 bases: TGTGCCAGCAGTCCCTCGACACAGCCCTACGAGCAGTACTTC.

In its sample, this clone was seen a few times. This chain connects TRBV6-4 to TRBJ2-1; TRBD1 agrees at 7 bases. After removal of 5 bases from V and 5 bases from J, the junction contained 6 bases not matched to a gene. Germline loops: CDR1 MRHNA, CDR2 SNTAGT. CDR3 length equals 14 residues. This CDR3 is CASSQETGNNEQFF. For the CDR3, the DNA is TGTGCCAGCAGTCAGGAGACAGGGAACAATGAGCAGTTCTTC.

This chain links TRBV7-3 with TRBJ1-2, with D perhaps matching TRBD1 (6 bases). CDR1 and CDR2 (germline): SGHTA, FQGTGA. The V end lost 5 bases, the J end lost 8 bases, and 27 bases lay between the germline ends. This CDR3 contains 17 residues. The CDR3 is CASSLRPLGTPFSGYTF. CDR3 coding DNA: TGTGCCAGCAGCCTACGCCCGCTCGGGACACCCTTCTCGGGCTACACCTTC.

This chain joins TRBV4-2 and TRBJ2-1, with 8 bases aligning to TRBD2. The CDR3 runs to 17 residues. The ends lost 0 bases at V and 8 bases at J; junction bases unmatched: 12. Per germline, CDR1 LGHNA and CDR2 YNFKEQ. CDR3 in DNA: TGTGCCAGCAGCCAAGAAGTTTGGGGGACTAGGGACGATGAGCAGTTCTTC. This sequence encodes CASSQEVWGTRDDEQFF.

The rearrangement links TRBV24-1 to TRBJ2-2; maybe TRBD2 (5 bases). With 9 bases removed from V and 7 bases from J, the gap between germline ends came to 17 bases. This CDR3 contains 14 residues. CDR1 and CDR2 from the germline V gene are KGHDR and SFDVKD. CDR3 in DNA: TGTGCCACCGCGGACGGGATCCGGGTCGGGGAGCTGTTTTTT. As protein: CATADGIRVGELFF.

The count of this clone is one. The chain recombines TRBV5-5 with TRBJ2-1; D is possibly TRBD1 (6 bases). The CDR3 loop spans 13 amino acids. The V gene lost 5 bases and the J gene lost 9 bases, with 15 bases spanning the gap. Germline loops: CDR1 SGHKS, CDR2 YYEKEE (reference sequence). The CDR3 DNA follows: TGTGCCAGCAGAAATTATACAGGGATTGAGCAGTTCTTC. Its protein product is CASRNYTGIEQFF.

The genes are TRBV29-1 and TRBJ2-5; 8 bases are a match to TRBD1. V lost 1 base to trimming and J lost 3 bases; unmatched junction nucleotides: 4. The CDR3 runs 14 residues. Germline CDR1 is SQVTM and CDR2 is ANQGSEA. CDR3 loop: CSVEGGTGKETQYF. As DNA, the CDR3 is TGCAGCGTTGAAGGAGGGACAGGCAAAGAGACCCAGTACTTC.

This clone was observed a few times. V gene TRBV12-3 or TRBV12-4 combines with J gene TRBJ1-2; no definite D call. The V end lost 7 bases, the J end lost 4 bases, and 13 bases lay between the germline ends. This CDR3 is 13 amino acids long. CDR3 DNA: TGTGCCAGCAACCCGACCGGCGGCTATGGCTACACCTTC. Translation gives CASNPTGGYGYTF.